This T cell receptor beta chain was documented in a study of identical twins. Overall study results and limits: Part of the zero-insertion signal could reflect confounding by invariant MAIT and iNKT cells. Conclusions were based on cross-sectional statistical analysis, without following the same donors. Fewer insertions characterized abundant cord blood beta clonotypes, whereas memory repertoires showed none.

After removal of 5 bases from V and 5 bases from J, the junction contained 7 bases not matched to a gene. CDR1 and CDR2 (germline): ENHRY, SYGVKD. This CDR3 spans 14 amino acids. TCRdb re-analysed the 5' RACE reads in MiXCR, keeping a single row per CDR3 protein. The data hold around 280,000 distinct CDR3 sequences, with roughly 8.6% observed a single time. This clonotype was observed a handful of times. What it binds is not known. This sample also belongs to another study, concerning yellow fever vaccine responses in identical twins.

The V gene is TRBV10-3, the J gene TRBJ1-2; 8 bases line up with TRBD1. Sequencing input: memory (CD45RO+) T cells sorted from blood. The clonotype comes from a woman aged 18-29 years in good health. The CDR3 spells CAISPATGGYGYTF. The CDR3 nucleotides are TGTGCCATCAGTCCAGCAACAGGGGGTTATGGCTACACCTTC.